Following are 13 T cell receptor beta chains from one sample sequenced in a study of shared clonotypes between healthy human individuals. The table came from immunoSEQ multiplex PCR; TCRdb's copy has only in-frame clones and leaves some out. This sample carries approximately 640,000 clones, 90% of them seen once, and the ten largest clones take about 34%. Sequenced input: memory CD8+ T cells from PBMCs. Subset of the sample: CD45RO+ cells pooled with CCR7-negative TemRA cells. The receptors stem from a man aged 18-30 years in good health. Some clones in this sample may be carry-over from other donors' samples.

The chain is built from TRBV10-3 and TRBJ2-3; 13 bases align to TRBD2. The J segment lost 5 bases and the V segment lost 4 bases, leaving 9 bases of the junction unmatched. CDR1 ENHRY and CDR2 SYGVKD come from the germline V gene. The CDR3 has 17 residues. CDR3 nucleotide sequence: TGTGCCATCAGTGTTACCGGGACTAGCGGGAATGAAGATACGCAGTATTTT. As protein: CAISVTGTSGNEDTQYF.

In DNA, the CDR3 is TGCGCCAGCAGCCGATGGGACAGCAGTAATGAGCAGTTCTTC. Its protein is CASSRWDSSNEQFF. The J gene is TRBJ2-1, the V gene TRBV4-1; 7 positions match TRBD1. V gave up 4 bases and J gave up 7 bases; unmatched junction bases: 7. The CDR3 sequence is 14 residues long. The germline CDR1 and CDR2 sequences are MGHRA and YSYEKL.

The chain joins TRBV19 to TRBJ2-7, with D perhaps TRBD2 (5 bases). This CDR3 has 14 amino acids. Trimming shortened V by 1 base and J by 5 bases, and 12 bases separated the two germline ends. Germline values: CDR1 LNHDA, CDR2 SQIVND (reference sequence). CDR3 protein: CASSIVIEGNEQYF. The CDR3 DNA is TGTGCCAGTAGTATAGTAATCGAGGGTAACGAGCAGTACTTC. The full variable domain, its missing parts supplied by reference TRBV19 and TRBJ2-7, is DGGITQSPKYLFRKEGQNVTLSCEQNLNHDAMYWYRQDPGQGLRLIYYSQIVNDFQKGDIAEGYSVSREKKESFPLTVTSAQKNPTAFYLCASSIVIEGNEQYFGPGTRLTVT.

The rearrangement uses TRBV6-5 and TRBJ1-6; D might be TRBD1 (5 bases). CDR3 length: 13 amino acids. Germline CDR1 MNHEY, CDR2 SVGAGI. Trimming took 7 bases from V and 14 from J, leaving 18 bases between them. The CDR3 DNA reads as TGTGCCAGCATGGGGCAGGGAAGGGAGGCCCTCCACTTT. Translating it yields CASMGQGREALHF.

This clone occurred once. This chain joins TRBV14 and TRBJ2-7; TRBD2 matches at 8 bases. V trimming: 3 bases; J trimming: 4 bases; junction bases outside the gene matches: 11. Germline CDR1 SGHDN, CDR2 FVKESK. The CDR3 spans 16 residues. In DNA form, the CDR3 reads TGTGCCAGCAGCCATAAATGGATCCGGGGGGGTTACGAGCAGTACTTC. Encoded protein: CASSHKWIRGGYEQYF.

The rearrangement joins TRBV29-1 to TRBJ1-1; TRBD1 is a possible D gene (6 bases). The V end was cut by 4 bases, the J end by 6 bases, with 21 bases between. Per the germline V gene, CDR1 is SQVTM and CDR2 is ANQGSEA. This CDR3 is 15 amino acids long. DNA for the CDR3: TGCAGCGTTGCAGGGGACACGGACCGAGGGGCTGAAGCTTTCTTT. Protein: CSVAGDTDRGAEAFF.

This rearrangement joins TRBV28 to TRBJ1-3, with D possibly being TRBD1 (5 bases). Trimming cost V 5 bases and J 4 bases, with 18 bases left between them. Germline V gives CDR1 MDHEN, CDR2 SYDVKM. The CDR3 is made up of 16 amino acids. The CDR3 spells CASSPGAGRSGNTIYF. CDR3 nucleotide sequence: TGTGCCAGCAGTCCCGGGGCAGGCCGGTCAGGAAACACCATATATTTT. Full variable domain (remainder filled in from reference TRBV28 and TRBJ1-3): DVKVTQSSRYLVKRTGEKVFLECVQDMDHENMFWYRQDPGLGLRLIYFSYDVKMKEKGDIPEGYSVSREKKERFSLILESASTNQTSMYLCASSPGAGRSGNTIYFGEGSWLTVV.

J is TRBJ1-2 and V is TRBV9; the D is unclear. In germline, CDR1 is SGDLS, CDR2 YYNGEE. V gave up 2 bases and J gave up 4 bases, with 15 bases separating them. CDR3 length: 15 amino acids. The CDR3 protein is CASSVAASPRYGYTF. CDR3 nucleotides: TGTGCCAGCAGCGTTGCGGCCAGCCCGCGCTATGGCTACACCTTC. Full variable domain (missing parts from reference TRBV9 and TRBJ1-2): DSGVTQTPKHLITATGQRVTLRCSPRSGDLSVYWYQQSLDQGLQFLIQYYNGEERAKGNILERFSAQQFPDLHSELNLSSLELGDSALYFCASSVAASPRYGYTFGSGTRLTVV.

This chain uses TRBV6-5 with TRBJ2-1, with D unclear. The germline CDR1 and CDR2 sequences are MNHEY and SVGAGI. Trimming stripped 4 bases from V and 7 bases from J, with 20 bases between. The CDR3 has 16 residues. For the CDR3, the DNA is TGTGCCAGCAGTTTCTCGTTTGGTCAAAGAGGTAATGAGCAGTTCTTC. Its translation: CASSFSFGQRGNEQFF.

J is TRBJ1-4 and V is TRBV7-9; D gene uncertain. CDR3 length equals 15 residues. Between the trimmed V and J ends, which lost 5 bases and 0 bases, there was a span of 10 bases. The germline CDR1 and CDR2 sequences are SEHNR and FQNEAQ (reference sequence). CDR3: CASSQGPATNEKLFF. The DNA of the CDR3 is TGTGCCAGCAGCCAAGGGCCCGCAACTAATGAAAAACTGTTTTTT.

The chain couples TRBV7-6 to TRBJ2-2, with TRBD2 identical over 7 bases. Germline V CDR1 and CDR2: SGHVS, FNYEAQ. V trimming: 0 bases; J trimming: 4 bases; junction bases outside the gene matches: 2. There are 15 residues in the CDR3. The CDR3 bases are TGTGCCAGCAGCTTAGCAAGGGAGGGCACCGGGGAGCTGTTTTTT. Amino acids: CASSLAREGTGELFF.

This chain joins TRBV29-1 and TRBJ2-2; unclear D gene. CDR1 and CDR2 from the germline V gene are SQVTM and ANQGSEA. The CDR3 has 13 residues. Trimming cost V 7 bases and J 0 bases, with 9 bases left between them. The CDR3 reads CSARVANTGELFF. As DNA, the CDR3 is TGCAGCGCCCGAGTGGCGAACACCGGGGAGCTGTTTTTT.

The chain is built from TRBV5-6 and TRBJ2-3; 12 nucleotides match TRBD2. The CDR3 has 17 residues. CDR1 and CDR2 (germline): SGHDT, YYEEEE. J gave up 2 bases and V 4 bases, and 8 bases lay outside the gene matches. In nucleotides, the CDR3 is TGTGCCAGCAGCCCGCCGGGACTAGCGGGCGTCACAGATACGCAGTATTTT. Its translation: CASSPPGLAGVTDTQYF. The full variable domain, in which reference TRBV5-6 and TRBJ2-3 provide the parts outside the CDR3, is DAGVTQSPTHLIKTRGQQVTLRCSPKSGHDTVSWYQQALGQGPQFIFQYYEEEERQRGNFPDRFSGHQFPNYSSELNVNALLLGDSALYLCASSPPGLAGVTDTQYFGPGTRLTVL.